A selection of T cell receptor beta chains follows, all from one sample in a study of control samples from healthy donors and cancer patients. Repertoires were generated with immunoSEQ multiplex PCR, while TCRdb's copy carries only in-frame clones and drops some. The sample has about 83,000 clones, about nine tenths seen once. Sequenced sample: blood. Source of these receptors: a man younger than 45 in good health. Each CDR3 is given with its conserved first and last residue. Each record gives: J gene, D gene, clone size, V gene, CDR3 protein, CDR3 DNA. A D gene is named only where the DNA matches it firmly. Clone size is shown for a subset of rows, as once, few, many or a class of expanded clone.

TRBJ2-1 - - TRBV11-2 CASSLEDNNEQFF TGTGCCAGCAGCTTAGAGGACAACAATGAGCAGTTCTTC
TRBJ1-6 - - TRBV6-5 CASRFDSYNSPLHF TGTGCCAGCAGATTCGACAGCTATAATTCACCCCTCCACTTT
TRBJ2-1 TRBD2 - TRBV6-1 CASSETSGSGSYNEQFF TGTGCCAGCAGTGAAACCAGCGGGAGTGGATCCTACAATGAGCAGTTCTTC
TRBJ2-2 - - TRBV6-5 CASSYGGNTGELFF TGTGCCAGCAGTTACGGGGGAAACACCGGGGAGCTGTTTTTT
TRBJ2-5 - - TRBV27 CASSLGETQYF TGTGCCAGCAGTTTAGGGGAGACCCAGTACTTC
TRBJ1-5 - few TRBV2 CASIRDRNQPQHF TGTGCCAGCATCAGAGACCGAAATCAGCCCCAGCATTTT
TRBJ2-7 - - TRBV6-1 CASGERQSSSVVQYF TGTGCCAGCGGTGAACGACAGAGCTCATCCGTCGTCCAGTACTTC
TRBJ2-3 TRBD2 - TRBV29-1 CSVSSGKSTDTQYF TGCAGCGTTTCCAGCGGGAAGAGCACAGATACGCAGTATTTT
TRBJ2-1 TRBD2 - TRBV5-1 CASSLDGGGISYNEQFF TGCGCCAGCAGCTTGGACGGCGGGGGGATTTCCTACAATGAGCAGTTCTTC
TRBJ2-4 - - TRBV12-3/TRBV12-4 CASSLAGGSREYF TGTGCCAGCAGTTTAGCGGGAGGATCCCGGGAGTACTTC
TRBJ1-1 TRBD1 - TRBV25-1 CASTRQGANTEAFF TGTGCCAGCACCCGACAGGGGGCGAACACTGAAGCTTTCTTT
TRBJ1-1 TRBD1 - TRBV5-1 CASSLVGQGNTEAFF TGCGCCAGCAGCTTGGTAGGACAGGGGAACACTGAAGCTTTCTTT
TRBJ2-5 TRBD1 - TRBV24-1 CATSERGQGGETQYF TGTGCCACCAGTGAAAGGGGACAGGGGGGAGAGACCCAGTACTTC
TRBJ2-1 - - TRBV21-1 CASSKTPGQEGLCNEQFF TGTGCCAGCAGCAAAACCCCCGGGCAGGAGGGTCTTTGCAATGAGCAGTTCTTC
TRBJ1-1 TRBD1 - TRBV7-2 CASSLRPPGQGFNTEAFF TGTGCCAGCAGCTTACGGCCCCCGGGACAGGGTTTTAACACTGAAGCTTTCTTT
TRBJ2-7 - - TRBV28 CASTGGGSYEQYF TGTGCCAGCACGGGTGGTGGCTCCTACGAGCAGTACTTC
TRBJ1-5 - - TRBV28 CASSLARQPQHF TGTGCCAGCAGTTTAGCTAGGCAGCCCCAGCATTTT
TRBJ2-7 - - TRBV27 CASSHKTESSYEQYF TGTGCCAGCAGCCACAAGACAGAGAGCTCCTACGAGCAGTACTTC
TRBJ2-1 - once TRBV3-1/TRBV3-2 CASSQAPLSGNEQFF TGTGCCAGCAGCCAAGCCCCCCTCTCGGGTAATGAGCAGTTCTTC
TRBJ1-1 - once TRBV2 CASSVSNENTEAFF TGTGCCAGCAGTGTGTCGAACGAGAACACTGAAGCTTTCTTT
TRBJ1-2 - - TRBV28 CASRGVYGYTF TGTGCCAGTCGAGGGGTTTATGGCTACACCTTC
TRBJ1-1 TRBD1 - TRBV5-5 CASSAGGMGFQNTEAFF TGTGCCAGCAGCGCAGGGGGGATGGGTTTCCAGAACACTGAAGCTTTCTTT
TRBJ2-7 TRBD1 - TRBV6-5 CASTKQGTYEQYF TGTGCCAGCACTAAACAGGGGACCTACGAGCAGTACTTC
TRBJ1-3 - - TRBV28 CASTWMGVNSGNTIYF TGTGCCAGCACTTGGATGGGGGTCAACTCTGGAAACACCATATATTTT
TRBJ2-2 - - TRBV5-1 CASRLTYKNTGELFF TGCGCCAGCAGGCTCACATATAAGAACACCGGGGAGCTGTTTTTT
TRBJ1-6 - - TRBV5-1 CASSMKGNNSPLHF TGCGCCAGCAGCATGAAGGGCAATAATTCACCCCTCCACTTT
TRBJ1-6 TRBD1 - TRBV4-2 CASSQGQGANNSPLHF TGTGCCAGCAGCCAGGGACAGGGGGCTAATAATTCACCCCTCCACTTT
TRBJ2-5 TRBD2 - TRBV5-1 CASSLALAGGPRGERKETQYF TGCGCCAGCAGCTTGGCACTAGCGGGGGGGCCGCGCGGAGAGAGGAAAGAGACCCAGTACTTC
TRBJ2-7 TRBD1 many TRBV3-1/TRBV3-2 CASSLGQGTYEQYF TGTGCCAGCAGCCTGGGACAGGGCACCTACGAGCAGTACTTC
TRBJ2-1 TRBD2 once TRBV7-8 CASSPGGYYNEQFF TGTGCCAGCAGCCCGGGGGGGTATTACAATGAGCAGTTCTTC
TRBJ2-7 - once TRBV6-5 CASSYSSDPQGHEQYF TGTGCCAGCAGTTACTCGTCTGACCCCCAAGGCCACGAGCAGTACTTC
TRBJ1-3 - once TRBV18 CASSPFPAASGNTIYF TGTGCCAGCTCACCGTTCCCGGCAGCGTCTGGAAACACCATATATTTT
TRBJ2-7 TRBD1 - TRBV5-5 CASRDRDYEQYF TGTGCCAGCAGGGACAGGGACTACGAGCAGTACTTC
TRBJ1-3 - - TRBV6-5 CAHHEAGGNTIYF TGTGCCCACCATGAGGCCGGCGGAAACACCATATATTTT
TRBJ1-5 TRBD1 once TRBV27 CASRPTGGFEPQHF TGTGCCAGCAGGCCGACAGGGGGCTTTGAGCCCCAGCATTTT
TRBJ2-7 TRBD2 - TRBV6-2/TRBV6-3 CASSLPPQRGGVQYF TGTGCCAGCAGTCTCCCCCCCCAGCGGGGGGGTGTGCAGTACTTC
TRBJ1-6 - - TRBV6-1 CASSETVLISPLHF TGTGCCAGCAGTGAAACAGTTCTTATTTCACCCCTCCACTTT
TRBJ1-1 - - TRBV13 CASSTRQGYTEAFF TGTGCCAGCAGCACCCGCCAGGGGTACACTGAAGCTTTCTTT
TRBJ2-1 - once TRBV2 CASTLGRTSSYNEQFF TGTGCCAGCACCCTCGGGCGGACCAGCTCCTACAATGAGCAGTTCTTC
TRBJ1-4 - - TRBV19 CASSGHSGASEKLFF TGTGCCAGTAGTGGGCACTCGGGTGCGTCGGAAAAACTGTTTTTT
TRBJ2-7 - - TRBV4-2 CASSQDSYEQYF TGTGCCAGCAGCCAAGATTCCTACGAGCAGTACTTC
TRBJ2-3 TRBD2 - TRBV5-4 CASSLESFSGGAVLSDTQYF TGTGCCAGCAGCTTGGAGTCTTTTAGCGGGGGGGCCGTGTTATCAGATACGCAGTATTTT
TRBJ2-5 TRBD2 few TRBV3-1/TRBV3-2 CASSQARTSGREETQYF TGTGCCAGCAGCCAAGCCAGGACTAGCGGGAGGGAGGAGACCCAGTACTTC
TRBJ2-7 TRBD2 - TRBV28 CASSLLWGGSYEQYF TGTGCCAGCAGTTTATTGTGGGGGGGCTCCTACGAGCAGTACTTC
TRBJ2-1 - - TRBV7-9 CASSIGLNHAEQFF TGTGCCAGCAGCATAGGACTAAACCATGCTGAGCAGTTCTTC
TRBJ2-4 - - TRBV5-1 CASSLEGTFRAKNIQYF TGCGCCAGCAGCTTGGAGGGGACTTTCCGAGCCAAAAACATTCAGTACTTC
TRBJ2-3 TRBD2 - TRBV18 CASSPGRGASGRGLFGTDTQYF TGTGCCAGCTCACCAGGCCGAGGGGCTAGCGGGAGGGGCCTCTTCGGCACAGATACGCAGTATTTT
TRBJ2-3 - once TRBV24-1 CATSDSQGAQYF TGTGCCACCAGTGATTCACAGGGTGCGCAGTATTTT
TRBJ2-2 - - TRBV7-3 CASSPHTTGELFF TGTGCCAGCAGCCCACACACCACCGGGGAGCTGTTTTTT
TRBJ2-7 - few TRBV27 CASSQAGQVYEQYF TGTGCCAGCAGCCAAGCGGGACAGGTGTACGAGCAGTACTTC
TRBJ2-7 TRBD1 - TRBV28 CASRPTGARFYEQYF TGTGCCAGCAGGCCAACAGGGGCCCGGTTCTACGAGCAGTACTTC
TRBJ2-1 - few TRBV5-1 CASSHTSPEVDEQFF TGCGCCAGCAGCCATACTAGCCCGGAAGTAGATGAGCAGTTCTTC